This paragraph covers one T cell receptor beta chain sequence. Its antigen is unknown. Within one base of it there is no much larger clone, and no base qualities were kept. The approximately 39 donors, aged roughly 6 to 95 years, were systemically healthy Caucasian individuals from Russia. Each donor gave 8 to 10 milliliters of peripheral blood, drawn into EDTA-treated Vacutainer tubes. Ficoll-Paque density-gradient centrifugation was used to isolate PBMCs, with at least 6.5 million per sample. Trizol reagent was used to extract total RNA from PBMCs, with at least 5.5 micrograms per sample. The percentages of naive CD45RAhigh/CD27high T cells were determined by flow cytometry on a PBMC aliquot from every donor. Libraries were built with 5' RACE. Sequencing took place on an Illumina HiSeq 2500. A second PCR of about 7 to 12 cycles was performed with a sample-barcoded 5' primer and a J-beta primer mix. A unique molecular identifier was introduced onto each TCR beta cDNA molecule by a template-switch 5' adaptor carrying 12 random nucleotides. At least 2.5 million CDR3-containing paired-end reads were obtained from each sample. First-strand cDNA was synthesized from all RNA with the Mint cDNA synthesis kit, primed by a TRBC-specific oligonucleotide. Following uracil-DNA glycosylase treatment, all cDNA underwent a first 18-cycle PCR with the universal primers M1SS and BC2_uni_R. Per the source publication's procedure: Each sample was normalized by randomly selecting 1 million high-quality reads, each carrying a distinct molecular identifier. Reads sharing molecular identifiers were discarded rather than binned into consensus sequences. MiTCR, with a Q25 quality threshold and the strictest error-elimination algorithm, was used for CDR3 identification, clonotype clustering and error correction. A nonparametric unseen species model using Euler transformation provided a lower-bound estimate of total TCR beta diversity. The public reads were reanalyzed by TCRdb: fastp trimming at Q25, MiXCR alignment, in-frame beta chains only. Each entry is one CDR3 protein sequence, shown with its most common DNA and genes. The V and J calls, along with clone size, are taken from TCRdb and not from the paper's own processing. The sample table holds some 730,000 distinct CDR3 sequences, of which over 20% were seen once. The biggest ten clones account for approximately 20% of the sample.

This record comes from a study of blood T cells in healthy people across ages (dated by TCRdb to the mid-2010s). Context from the whole study: In model experiments, roughly one uniquely barcoded TCR beta cDNA molecule per two T cells was captured by template switching. The study measured age-related changes in TCR beta repertoire diversity using deep sequencing normalized with unique cDNA molecular identifiers. The donors were divided into four age groups: young (average 16 years), middle-aged (roughly 42), aged (approximately 62) and long-lived (about 90). To avoid experimental bias, donors of different ages were distributed randomly across sequencing lanes. For two donors (one aged 18 to 30 and one aged 80 or older), the study analyzed two additional independent replicas of 1 million unique cDNA reads from the same blood draw. General findings and caveats noted by the study authors: As age increased, observed TCR beta diversity per million T cells dropped in a roughly linear way, and a significant reduction was already evident by age 40. Donor CMV infection status was unknown, potentially confounding age-related changes in expanded clonotypes. Total diversity estimates from one million sequenced T cells were considered lower bounds and underestimates. Observed TCR beta diversity correlated strongly with the percentage of naive T cells measured by flow cytometry. Compared with the aged group, the long-lived group had more naive CD4+ T cells, fewer expanded clones and increased TCR diversity, suggesting age selection. Conclusive comparison of naive and antigen-experienced compartments was prevented by the profiling of bulk unsorted PBMCs.

The sample consisted of blood. This clonotype originated in a man in his 70s in good health.

The DNA is TGCAGTGCTAGAGTGGGCAGCAGTGTTGGCTACACCTTC. The resulting protein is CSARVGSSVGYTF. The chain is assembled from TRBV20-1 and TRBJ1-2, with no reliable assignment of the D segment. The germline V gene (reference sequence) supplies CDR1 DFQATT and CDR2 SNEGSKA. Trimming takes 1 base from V and 7 bases from J, and the germline ends sit 13 bases apart. The CDR3, from cysteine to phenylalanine, totals 13 residues. Of all the DNA, just the CDR3 is kept, 39 bases in frame from base 1.